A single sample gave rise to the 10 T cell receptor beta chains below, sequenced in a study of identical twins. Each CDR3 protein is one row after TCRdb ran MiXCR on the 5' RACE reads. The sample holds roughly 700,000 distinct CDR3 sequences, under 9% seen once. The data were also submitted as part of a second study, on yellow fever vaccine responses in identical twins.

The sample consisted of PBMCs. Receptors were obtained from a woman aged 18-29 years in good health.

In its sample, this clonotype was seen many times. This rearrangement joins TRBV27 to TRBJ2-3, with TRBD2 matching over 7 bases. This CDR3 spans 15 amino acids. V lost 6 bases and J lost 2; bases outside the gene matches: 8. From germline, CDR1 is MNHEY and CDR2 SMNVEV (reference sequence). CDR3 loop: CASSSSGLYTDTQYF. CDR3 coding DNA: TGTGCCAGCAGCTCTAGCGGACTATACACAGATACGCAGTATTTT.

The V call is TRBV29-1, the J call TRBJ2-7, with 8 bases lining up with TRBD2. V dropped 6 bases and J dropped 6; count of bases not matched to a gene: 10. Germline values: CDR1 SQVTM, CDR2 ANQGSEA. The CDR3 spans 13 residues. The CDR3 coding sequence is TGCAGCGTCCCCGAAAGCGGGAGTATCGAGCAGTACTTC. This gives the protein CSVPESGSIEQYF.

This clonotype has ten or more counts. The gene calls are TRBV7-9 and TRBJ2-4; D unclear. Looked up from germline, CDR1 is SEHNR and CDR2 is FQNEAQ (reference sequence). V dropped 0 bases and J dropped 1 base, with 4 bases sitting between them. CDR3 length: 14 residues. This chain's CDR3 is CASSLAGAKNIQYF. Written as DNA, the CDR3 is TGTGCCAGCAGCTTAGCAGGGGCCAAAAACATTCAGTACTTC.

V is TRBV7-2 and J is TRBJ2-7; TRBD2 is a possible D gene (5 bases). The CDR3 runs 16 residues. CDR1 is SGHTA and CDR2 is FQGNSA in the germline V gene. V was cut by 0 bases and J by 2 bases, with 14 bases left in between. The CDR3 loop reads CASSLAGSSGAYEQYF. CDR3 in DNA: TGTGCCAGCAGCTTAGCTGGGTCAAGCGGTGCCTACGAGCAGTACTTC.

This chain's CDR3 is CASSLARTGGYRHEQYF. The CDR3 nucleotides are TGTGCCAGCAGCTTAGCCCGGACAGGGGGGTATCGCCACGAGCAGTACTTC. This chain connects TRBV13 to TRBJ2-7, with 10 nucleotides matching TRBD1. Trimming took 1 base from V and 5 from J; bases not matched to a gene: 11. The CDR3 length is 17 residues. The germline V gene has CDR1 PRHDT and CDR2 FYEKMQ (reference sequence).

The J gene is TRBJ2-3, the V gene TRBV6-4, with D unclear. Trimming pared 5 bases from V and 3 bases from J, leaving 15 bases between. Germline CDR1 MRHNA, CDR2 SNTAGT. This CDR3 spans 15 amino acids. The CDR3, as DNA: TGTGCCAGCAGTCCGGACGAGGCTCCTACAGATACGCAGTATTTT. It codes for CASSPDEAPTDTQYF.

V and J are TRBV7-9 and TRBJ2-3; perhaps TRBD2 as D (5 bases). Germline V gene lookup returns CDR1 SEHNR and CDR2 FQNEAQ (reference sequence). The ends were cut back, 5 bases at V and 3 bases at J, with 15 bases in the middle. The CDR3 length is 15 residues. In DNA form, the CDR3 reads TGTGCCAGCAGCCCCCAACCACTAGAAACAGATACGCAGTATTTT. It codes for CASSPQPLETDTQYF. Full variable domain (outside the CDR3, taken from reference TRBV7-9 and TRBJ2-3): DTGVSQNPRHKITKRGQNVTFRCDPISEHNRLYWYRQTLGQGPEFLTYFQNEAQLEKSRLLSDRFSAERPKGSFSTLEIQRTEQGDSAMYLCASSPQPLETDTQYFGPGTRLTVL.

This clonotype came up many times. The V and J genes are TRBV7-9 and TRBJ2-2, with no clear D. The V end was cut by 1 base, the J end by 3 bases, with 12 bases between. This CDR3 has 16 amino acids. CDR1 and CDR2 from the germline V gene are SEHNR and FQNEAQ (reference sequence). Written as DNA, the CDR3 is TGTGCCAGCAGCTTAGAATTTGGCGGACACACCGGGGAGCTGTTTTTT. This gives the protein CASSLEFGGHTGELFF. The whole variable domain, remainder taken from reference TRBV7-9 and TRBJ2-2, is DTGVSQNPRHKITKRGQNVTFRCDPISEHNRLYWYRQTLGQGPEFLTYFQNEAQLEKSRLLSDRFSAERPKGSFSTLEIQRTEQGDSAMYLCASSLEFGGHTGELFFGEGSRLTVL.

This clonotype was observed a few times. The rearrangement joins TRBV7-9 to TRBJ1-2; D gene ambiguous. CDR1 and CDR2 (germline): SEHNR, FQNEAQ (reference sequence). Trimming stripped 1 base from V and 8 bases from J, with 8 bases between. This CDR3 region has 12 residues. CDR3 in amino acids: CASSLVLEGYTF. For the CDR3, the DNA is TGTGCCAGCAGCTTAGTCCTGGAGGGCTACACCTTC.

CDR3 sequence: CASTKGQLYEQYF. The DNA of the CDR3 is TGTGCCAGCACGAAGGGGCAGCTCTACGAGCAGTACTTC. The V and J genes are TRBV12-3 or TRBV12-4 and TRBJ2-7, with a tentative D call TRBD1 (5 bases). The CDR3 has 13 residues. Between the trimmed V and J ends, which lost 7 bases and 3 bases, there was a span of 13 bases.